This passage covers 15 T cell receptor beta chains from one sample sequenced in a study of blood T cell repertoires in COVID-19. The protocol was immunoSEQ multiplex PCR, while the TCRdb copy is restricted to in-frame clones and leaves out a portion. The table has roughly 250,000 clones, about 80% seen once. Sequencing was done on a sample of peripheral blood. The receptors were sampled from a person between 70 and 80 years old with COVID-19, enrolled during active disease.

This chain uses TRBV27 with TRBJ1-1; D not certain. Germline CDR1 reads MNHEY; CDR2 reads SMNVEV (reference sequence). Trimming removed 3 bases at V and 1 base at J, with 6 bases between. There are 13 residues in the CDR3. CDR3 in DNA: TGTGCCAGCAGTTTGATCGGGAACACTGAAGCTTTCTTT. It translates to CASSLIGNTEAFF.

The chain uses TRBV10-2 and TRBJ2-1; 13 nucleotides line up with TRBD2. The V and J ends lost 2 bases and 5 bases, in that order; junction bases with no gene match: 9. From germline, CDR1 is WSHSY and CDR2 SAAADI. The CDR3 runs 18 residues. The CDR3 region is CASSERTSGGPPHNEQFF. The DNA of the CDR3 is TGCGCCAGCAGTGAGAGGACTAGCGGGGGCCCTCCTCACAATGAGCAGTTCTTC.

This chain joins TRBV5-5 and TRBJ2-1; 9 nucleotides line up with TRBD1. The germline V gene encodes CDR1 SGHKS and CDR2 YYEKEE (reference sequence). The CDR3 runs to 17 residues. The trim removed 2 bases at V and 6 bases at J, leaving 12 bases unmatched. This CDR3 is CASSFRPPGQGFNEQFF. The CDR3 nucleotides read TGTGCCAGCAGCTTCAGACCCCCGGGACAGGGTTTCAATGAGCAGTTCTTC.

A single count supports this clone. The chain couples TRBV4-1 to TRBJ2-7, with D perhaps matching TRBD1 (5 bases). The CDR3 loop spans 13 amino acids. Per the germline V gene, CDR1 is MGHRA and CDR2 is YSYEKL. The V end was cut by 4 bases, the J end by 3 bases, with 10 bases between. CDR3 region: CASSPGQYYEQYF. The CDR3 DNA follows: TGCGCCAGCAGCCCCGGACAATACTACGAGCAGTACTTC.

Only a few counts were recorded for this clone. The chain recombines TRBV5-6 with TRBJ2-3, with 7 bases lining up with TRBD1. The V segment lost 0 bases and the J segment 4 bases; nucleotides outside the gene matches: 2. The CDR3 is 14 residues long. CDR1 and CDR2 (germline): SGHDT, YYEEEE. DNA for the CDR3: TGTGCCAGCAGCTTGGACAGGGGCCCAGATACGCAGTATTTT. Amino acids: CASSLDRGPDTQYF.

As concerns this clone: This specimen includes other DNA sequences encoding the same CDR3. V and J are TRBV12-3 or TRBV12-4 and TRBJ1-1; the D is unclear. V shed 3 bases and J shed 2 bases, with 7 bases lying between them. The CDR3 runs 13 residues. CDR3 sequence reads: CASSLGRNTEAFF. The CDR3 DNA follows: TGTGCCAGCAGTTTGGGCCGCAACACTGAAGCTTTCTTT.

This clone was found many times. The rearrangement joins TRBV15 to TRBJ2-7; TRBD2 matches at 9 bases. With V trimmed by 3 bases and J by 2 bases, 5 bases remained unmatched. The germline CDR1 and CDR2 sequences are LNHNV and YYDKDF (reference sequence). CDR3 length: 15 amino acids. This CDR3 reads CATSRSAGGAYEQYF. CDR3 coding DNA: TGTGCCACCAGCAGGTCAGCGGGAGGCGCCTACGAGCAGTACTTC.

In DNA form, the CDR3 reads TGTGCCAGCAACCGAAACAGGGGTTCCGAGCAGTACTTC. It codes for CASNRNRGSEQYF. This chain connects TRBV7-2 to TRBJ2-7; TRBD1 matches at 7 bases. Germline lookup yields CDR1 SGHTA and CDR2 FQGNSA. Unmatched junction bases numbered 9, after V lost 7 bases and J lost 6 bases. The length of the CDR3 is 13 residues.

The V call is TRBV6-5, the J call TRBJ1-5; 7 positions agree with TRBD1. Germline V gene lookup returns CDR1 MNHEY and CDR2 SVGAGI. The CDR3 spans 15 residues. The J segment lost 3 bases and the V segment lost 2 bases, leaving 4 bases of the junction unmatched. The CDR3 DNA is TGTGCCAGCAGTTACCCCGGGACAGACAATCAGCCCCAGCATTTT. Its protein is CASSYPGTDNQPQHF.

J is TRBJ2-3 and V is TRBV28; 13 bases fit TRBD2. Germline V gives CDR1 MDHEN, CDR2 SYDVKM. The CDR3 totals 17 residues. Unmatched junction bases numbered 10, after V lost 7 bases and J lost 3 bases. The CDR3 bases are TGTGCCAGCAACCTTCGGACTAGCGGGAGAAAGACAGATACGCAGTATTTT. Encoded protein: CASNLRTSGRKTDTQYF.

This clone has only a few counts. The rearrangement links TRBV12-3 or TRBV12-4 to TRBJ2-2; D not resolved. With 9 bases removed from V and 8 bases from J, the gap between germline ends came to 10 bases. The CDR3 length is 11 residues. As DNA, the CDR3 is TGTGCCAGTACCGCCGGGGGGGAGCTGTTTTTT. This codes for CASTAGGELFF.

The chain combines TRBV3-1 (or the pseudogene TRBV3-2) with TRBJ2-2, with 7 positions matching TRBD2. CDR1 and CDR2 from the germline V gene are LGHDT and YNNKEL (reference sequence). V was clipped by 1 base and J by 3 bases; unmatched bases: 11. The CDR3 covers 18 residues. The DNA of the CDR3 is TGTGCCAGCAGCCAAGTTGCATGGGGGGGAACATACACCGGGGAGCTGTTTTTT. Protein product: CASSQVAWGGTYTGELFF.

This sequence joins TRBV28 and TRBJ2-7, with D possibly being TRBD1 (6 bases). Germline loops: CDR1 MDHEN, CDR2 SYDVKM. The V gene lost 7 bases and the J gene lost 2 bases, with 15 bases spanning the gap. CDR3 length: 14 amino acids. CDR3: CASTPQGLPYEQYF. CDR3 nucleotides: TGTGCCAGCACTCCTCAGGGGTTACCCTACGAGCAGTACTTC.

The chain joins TRBV28 to TRBJ2-1; 7 nucleotides agree with TRBD2. Per germline, CDR1 MDHEN and CDR2 SYDVKM. The CDR3 contains 14 residues. Losses at the gene ends were 1 base for V and 8 bases for J; bases not matched to a gene: 5. Here the CDR3 DNA reads TGTGCCAGCAGTTTATTGAGGGAGGGCCATGAGCAGTTCTTC. It yields the protein CASSLLREGHEQFF.

This clone was found a few times. The chain links TRBV2 to TRBJ1-5; TRBD1 matches at 9 bases. The CDR3 is 16 residues long. CDR1 is SNHLY and CDR2 is FYNNEI in the germline V gene. V dropped 0 bases and J dropped 6; count of bases not matched to a gene: 6. Written as DNA, the CDR3 is TGTGCCAGCAGTGAAGCGCGGGGGACAGGGTCTCAGCCCCAGCATTTT. Translation gives CASSEARGTGSQPQHF.